The 15 T cell receptor beta chains below come from one sample, sequenced in a study of cytomegalovirus exposure and HLA in healthy donors. PCR amplification relied on 60 Vbeta primers (plus 13 Jbeta primers). Measured with immunoSEQ multiplex PCR; TCRdb has only the in-frame clones, and not every one. The sample records about 160,000 clones, over 65% being singletons. Material: PBMCs. These receptors came from a man aged 40-49 years in good health and CMV-seropositive.

The chain combines TRBV11-2 with TRBJ1-2; 7 bases align to TRBD1. Per germline, CDR1 SGHAT and CDR2 FQNNGV. The CDR3 runs to 12 residues. Trimming at V came to 10 bases and at J to 5 bases, leaving 7 bases not matched to a gene. Written as DNA, the CDR3 is TGTGCCACCCGACAGGGAAAGTATGGCTACACCTTC. Its protein is CATRQGKYGYTF.

This rearrangement joins TRBV6-1 to TRBJ1-6, with TRBD1 matching 8 bases. From germline, CDR1 is MNHNS and CDR2 SASEGT. This CDR3 comprises 15 residues. Trimming at V came to 4 bases and at J to 9 bases, leaving 8 bases not matched to a gene. DNA of the CDR3: TGTGCCAGCAGTGGAGGGACAGGTGGGACTTCACCCCTCCACTTT. As protein: CASSGGTGGTSPLHF.

This clone was seen once. The chain carries TRBV7-8 and TRBJ1-5; 8 bases agree with TRBD1. The CDR3 is 14 residues long. J was trimmed by 6 bases and V by 5 bases; bases with no gene match: 6. Germline CDR1 reads SGHVS; CDR2 reads FQNEAQ. The CDR3 DNA reads TGTGCCAGCAGCCAGGACAGGGTGAGTCAGCCCCAGCATTTT. Its protein product is CASSQDRVSQPQHF.

This chain joins TRBV4-3 and TRBJ2-7; possibly TRBD2 for D (7 bases). The germline V gene has CDR1 LGHNA and CDR2 YSLEER. The V end lost 0 bases, the J end lost 3 bases, and 30 bases lay between the germline ends. The CDR3 runs to 21 residues. The CDR3 bases are TGCGCCAGCAGCCAAGATCTGGGCGGGGGCCACGGACCAACGCACTACTACGAGCAGTACTTC. It codes for CASSQDLGGGHGPTHYYEQYF.

The rearrangement uses TRBV6-1 and TRBJ1-5, with a weak D call TRBD1 (5 bases). V was shortened by 8 bases and J by 0 bases, with 8 bases between the two germline ends. CDR3 length: 13 amino acids. Germline CDR1 is MNHNS and CDR2 is SASEGT. CDR3 nucleotides: TGTGCCAGCCTGACAGATAGCAATCAGCCCCAGCATTTT. This encodes CASLTDSNQPQHF.

This clone was found a few times. The gene calls are TRBV9 and TRBJ1-1; D perhaps matches TRBD1 (6 bases). V lost 4 bases, J lost 1 base, and 14 bases lay in between. The germline gives CDR1 SGDLS, CDR2 YYNGEE. The length of the CDR3 is 15 residues. The CDR3 DNA reads TGTGCCAGCAGCCCAAACTTGGACAGGAACACTGAAGCTTTCTTT. It codes for CASSPNLDRNTEAFF.

This clone appeared once. The rearrangement uses TRBV7-2 and TRBJ1-5; no clear D gene. Germline CDR1 is SGHTA and CDR2 is FQGNSA. Trimming removed 5 bases from V and 5 bases from J, with 16 bases in between. This CDR3 has 15 amino acids. The CDR3 bases are TGTGCCAGCAGCCCCGGCGCCGGAGGCGATCAGCCCCAGCATTTT. It codes for CASSPGAGGDQPQHF.

This clone has a single count. Distinct nucleotide sequences in the sample also encode this CDR3. The gene calls are TRBV7-9 and TRBJ2-3; 12 bases match TRBD2. The CDR3 has 16 residues. Germline lookup yields CDR1 SEHNR and CDR2 FQNEAQ (reference sequence). V lost 3 bases, J lost 2 bases, and 3 bases stayed unmatched. The CDR3 DNA sequence: TGTGCCAGCAGCTTGGGGACTAGCGGGTCCACAGATACGCAGTATTTT. Residues: CASSLGTSGSTDTQYF.

The chain links TRBV15 to TRBJ2-7, with 7 bases fitting TRBD1. Germline CDR1 reads LNHNV; CDR2 reads YYDKDF (reference sequence). Trimming took 0 bases from V and 4 from J; bases not matched to a gene: 6. This CDR3 has 15 amino acids. This CDR3 is CATSREDRLGYEQYF. The DNA of the CDR3 is TGTGCCACCAGCAGAGAGGACAGGCTTGGGTACGAGCAGTACTTC.

The count of this clone is one. This CDR3 is CASSQGQGAEQPQHF. DNA for the CDR3: TGCGCCAGCAGCCAGGGACAGGGGGCCGAGCAGCCCCAGCATTTT. This chain joins TRBV4-1 and TRBJ1-5, with 12 bases that match TRBD1. Germline CDR1 and CDR2: MGHRA and YSYEKL. CDR3 size: 15 residues. J gave up 7 bases and V 3 bases, and 4 bases lay outside the gene matches.

This clone was counted a single time. The rearrangement uses TRBV7-9 and TRBJ1-1; D may be TRBD1 (6 bases). Trimming removed 2 bases at V and 0 bases at J, with 13 bases between. CDR3 length: 16 amino acids. The germline CDR1 and CDR2 sequences are SEHNR and FQNEAQ (reference sequence). The CDR3 loop is CASSLSRTVLNTEAFF. For the CDR3, the DNA is TGTGCCAGCAGCTTATCCCGGACAGTCTTGAACACTGAAGCTTTCTTT.

The rearrangement links TRBV29-1 to TRBJ1-2; 10 nucleotides line up with TRBD1. From germline, CDR1 is SQVTM and CDR2 ANQGSEA. The V and J ends lost 6 bases and 0 bases, in that order; junction bases with no gene match: 1. This CDR3 region has 13 residues. For the CDR3, the DNA is TGCAGCGTGGGGACAGGGGCTAACTATGGCTACACCTTC. Translating it yields CSVGTGANYGYTF.

The CDR3 DNA follows: TGTGCCAGCAGTGACGGGGGGCTCTCCTACGAGCAGTACTTC. Translation: CASSDGGLSYEQYF. The gene calls are TRBV2 and TRBJ2-7; a possible D gene is TRBD2 (7 bases). The CDR3 spans 14 residues. The germline gives CDR1 SNHLY, CDR2 FYNNEI. The V end was cut by 3 bases, the J end by 0 bases, with 9 bases between. The variable domain in full, with the rest retrieved from reference TRBV2 and TRBJ2-7, is EPEVTQTPSHQVTQMGQEVILRCVPISNHLYFYWYRQILGQKVEFLVSFYNNEISEKSEIFDDQFSVERPDGSNFTLKIRSTKLEDSAMYFCASSDGGLSYEQYFGPGTRLTVT.

The chain couples TRBV6-1 to TRBJ1-2, with no clear D. This CDR3 has 13 residues. Per germline, CDR1 MNHNS and CDR2 SASEGT. V was clipped by 0 bases and J by 5 bases, with 7 bases between them. The CDR3 sequence: CASSEAGDYGYTF. The DNA for the CDR3 is TGTGCCAGCAGTGAAGCCGGGGATTATGGCTACACCTTC.

The genes are TRBV19 and TRBJ2-3; D remains ambiguous. The CDR3 spans 11 residues. V lost 3 bases and J 5 bases, leaving 3 bases between the germline ends. In germline, CDR1 is LNHDA, CDR2 SQIVND (reference sequence). The CDR3 region has the DNA TGTGCCAGTAGTATCGGAGATACGCAGTATTTT. Its protein is CASSIGDTQYF.